Presented here are 15 T cell receptor beta chains from one specimen sequenced in a study of blood T cells in healthy people across ages. With a J-beta primer mix and a sample-barcoded 5' primer, a second PCR ran about 7 to 11 cycles. TCRdb re-analysed the 5' RACE reads in MiXCR, keeping a single row per CDR3 protein. The sample lists 730,000 or so distinct CDR3 sequences, roughly two fifths occurring once. What was sequenced was blood. The origin of the receptors is a man older than 75 in good health.

In its sample, this clonotype was seen many times. The chain combines TRBV29-1 with TRBJ1-6, with 8 bases that match TRBD1. Trimming removed 7 bases from V and 7 bases from J; junction bases left unmatched: 6. Germline V CDR1 and CDR2: SQVTM, ANQGSEA. The CDR3 runs 13 residues. For the CDR3, the DNA is TGCAGCGCTCAGGGGGCCTTGAATTCACCCCTCCACTTT. As protein: CSAQGALNSPLHF.

This clonotype appeared a few times. The rearrangement uses TRBV29-1 and TRBJ2-3; no definite D call. This CDR3 region has 16 residues. Looked up from germline, CDR1 is SQVTM and CDR2 is ANQGSEA. V shed 1 base and J shed 6 bases, with 20 bases lying between them. The CDR3 sequence: CSVEGLSVQARDTQYF. Here the CDR3 DNA reads TGCAGCGTTGAAGGGCTGTCAGTGCAGGCTAGGGATACGCAGTATTTT.

With regard to this clonotype: This may come from a read error, since a much larger clone is one base off. The gene calls are TRBV29-1 and TRBJ1-1; D unclear. This CDR3 has 15 residues. Germline CDR1 reads SQVTM; CDR2 reads ANQGSEA. As DNA, the CDR3 is TGCAGCGTTGAAGATCAATGGTCGGCGAACATTGAAGCTTTCTTT. It encodes CSVEDQWSANIEAFF.

This chain uses TRBV20-1 with TRBJ2-7; no firm D call. The CDR3 runs 14 residues. Germline V lookup: CDR1 DFQATT, CDR2 SNEGSKA (reference sequence). Trimming shortened V by 2 bases and J by 0 bases, and 11 bases separated the two germline ends. The chain's CDR3 is CSARQTQSSYEQYF. The CDR3 bases are TGCAGTGCTAGACAGACACAGAGCTCCTACGAGCAGTACTTC.

This clonotype came up a few times. The DNA for the CDR3 is TGTGCCAGCAGCTTTGGTTTCGCGAACACCGGGGAGCTGTTTTTT. Translated: CASSFGFANTGELFF. The chain combines TRBV7-9 with TRBJ2-2; D not resolved. Trimming stripped 3 bases from V and 0 bases from J, with 8 bases between. Per germline, CDR1 SEHNR and CDR2 FQNEAQ (reference sequence). The CDR3 spans 15 residues.

The V and J genes are TRBV7-2 and TRBJ1-5; 8 nucleotides agree with TRBD1. The J segment lost 8 bases and the V segment lost 5 bases, leaving 8 bases of the junction unmatched. Looked up from germline, CDR1 is SGHTA and CDR2 is FQGNSA. This CDR3 region has 14 residues. Here the CDR3 DNA reads TGTGCCAGCAGCCGGACAGGGCTCCTAGAGCCCCAGCATTTT. The encoded protein is CASSRTGLLEPQHF. Complete variable domain (other parts from reference TRBV7-2 and TRBJ1-5): GAGVSQSPSNKVTEKGKDVELRCDPISGHTALYWYRQSLGQGLEFLIYFQGNSAPDKSGLPSDRFSAERTGGSVSTLTIQRTQQEDSAVYLCASSRTGLLEPQHFGDGTRLSIL.

V gene TRBV7-3 combines with J gene TRBJ2-6; D uncertain. Germline CDR1 reads SGHTA; CDR2 reads FQGTGA. The CDR3 runs to 17 residues. V dropped 4 bases and J dropped 0 bases, with 13 bases sitting between them. The CDR3 loop is CASSSRTALSGANVLTF. In DNA form, the CDR3 reads TGTGCCAGCAGCTCCCGGACGGCTCTCTCTGGGGCCAACGTCCTGACTTTC.

V and J are TRBV2 and TRBJ2-2; D is unclear. The V and J ends lost 7 bases and 0 bases respectively, with 9 bases between them. This CDR3 spans 14 amino acids. CDR1 is SNHLY and CDR2 is FYNNEI in the germline V gene. This chain's CDR3 is CASKVAANTGELFF. DNA of the CDR3: TGTGCCAGCAAGGTAGCAGCGAACACCGGGGAGCTGTTTTTT.

The V gene is TRBV2, the J gene TRBJ2-7, with 7 bases lining up with TRBD2. Trimming at V came to 6 bases and at J to 3 bases, leaving 8 bases not matched to a gene. Germline CDR1 SNHLY, CDR2 FYNNEI. This CDR3 is built from 14 residues. The CDR3 region is CASSGLRGSYEQYF. The CDR3 nucleotides are TGTGCCAGCAGCGGGTTGCGGGGGAGCTACGAGCAGTACTTC.

The chain employs TRBV6-2 or TRBV6-3 and TRBJ2-1; perhaps TRBD2 as D (6 bases). The CDR3 is 16 amino acids. CDR1 is MNHEY, CDR2 SVGEGT, per germline. Trimming stripped 5 bases from V and 8 bases from J, with 22 bases between. The CDR3 is CASSNRGVRAQYEQFF. Written as DNA, the CDR3 is TGTGCCAGCAGTAATCGCGGGGTAAGGGCTCAATATGAGCAGTTCTTC.

This clonotype was detected once. The rearrangement links TRBV20-1 to TRBJ2-1; the match to TRBD2 covers 12 bases. Germline CDR1 reads DFQATT; CDR2 reads SNEGSKA (reference sequence). This CDR3 region has 17 residues. V lost 2 bases to trimming and J lost 7 bases; unmatched junction nucleotides: 12. The CDR3 DNA follows: TGCAGTGCTAGAAGAGGGGAGACTAGCGGGAGAGGGAATGAGCAGTTCTTC. Translated, it gives CSARRGETSGRGNEQFF.

This clonotype appeared a few times. The chain uses TRBV9 and TRBJ2-1; 9 bases align to TRBD1. The germline V gene has CDR1 SGDLS and CDR2 YYNGEE. After removal of 4 bases from V and 0 bases from J, the junction contained 5 bases not matched to a gene. This CDR3 spans 16 amino acids. Here the CDR3 reads CASSPRGQGSYNEQFF. Written as DNA, the CDR3 is TGTGCCAGCAGCCCCAGGGGACAGGGCTCCTACAATGAGCAGTTCTTC.

This chain joins TRBV9 and TRBJ2-7; D gene ambiguous. Germline CDR1 SGDLS, CDR2 YYNGEE. V lost 2 bases and J lost 0, with 9 bases in between. The CDR3 extends over 14 amino acids. CDR3 amino acids: CASSVASPSYEQYF. CDR3 nucleotide sequence: TGTGCCAGCAGCGTGGCTAGTCCCTCCTACGAGCAGTACTTC.

The V call is TRBV6-6, the J call TRBJ1-5; TRBD1 matches at 9 bases. V lost 0 bases, J lost 4 bases, and 4 bases stayed unmatched. Germline values: CDR1 MNHNY, CDR2 SVGAGI (reference sequence). This CDR3 spans 16 amino acids. CDR3 coding DNA: TGTGCCAGCAGTTACTCCATCGGGACAGGGAATCAGCCCCAGCATTTT. This sequence encodes CASSYSIGTGNQPQHF.

Details on this clonotype: A much larger clone differs from this one at a single base, so this may be a read error. The chain combines TRBV3-1 with TRBJ2-1, with D perhaps TRBD2 (5 bases). The V end was cut by 1 base, the J end by 4 bases, with 17 bases between. Germline CDR1 and CDR2: LGHDT and YNNKEL (reference sequence). The length of the CDR3 is 17 residues. CDR3 nucleotides: TGTGCCAGCAGCCAAGGAGGAGCGGTAGGGAGATACAATGAGCAGTTCTTC. It codes for CASSQGGAVGRYNEQFF.